The following is a TCR beta chain sequence with its context. These data originate in a study of blood T cell repertoires in COVID-19. Study overall: The origin of the acute and convalescent COVID-19 samples was the United States, Italy and Spain. PBMCs, B-cell-depleted T cells, or T cells provided the cDNA or gDNA that made up the material.

V lost 3 bases, J lost 4 bases, and 7 bases lay in between. The CDR3 loop spans 13 amino acids. Original processing methods: From reference gene primer amplification, estimates of nucleated cell counts were derived. Profiling relied on immunoSEQ multiplex PCR, and the TCRdb table lists in-frame clones only, not all of them. The DNA was the basis for D and trimming; V, J and clone size are from that table. The table lists some 110,000 clones, about 82% of them singletons. This chain joins TRBV12-3 or TRBV12-4 and TRBJ1-5; D gene ambiguous. The sequenced material came from peripheral blood. The clonotype originates from a human donor in a cohort sampled during active COVID-19. This CDR3 is CASSFLQNQPQHF. The CDR3, as DNA: TGTGCCAGCAGTTTCCTACAGAATCAGCCCCAGCATTTT.